Listed below are T cell receptor beta chains from one sample, sequenced in a study of OX40 agonist ivuxolimab in advanced cancers. Generated by immunoSEQ multiplex PCR, the TCRdb table keeps only in-frame clones and is missing some. Among about 88,000 clones, approximately 87% were seen once, and the ten largest hold about 1.5%. The sample in question was CD4+ or CD8+ T cells sorted from blood, obtained in a trial of the OX40 agonist ivuxolimab. Source of these receptors: an adult with an advanced solid tumor such as melanoma, head and neck, liver or kidney cancer. Both conserved end residues are part of each CDR3. Fields, in order: CDR3 length, J gene, D gene, clone size, V gene, CDR3 DNA, CDR3 protein. The D gene is left open where the match is weak. Only part of the rows carry a size: once, few, many, or a class if the clone is expanded.

18	TRBJ1-6	NA	many	TRBV7-8	TGTGCCAGCAGCTTAGCGGTAGGAGGGGGGCTCTATAATTCACCCCTCCACTTT	CASSLAVGGGLYNSPLHF
15	TRBJ2-3	NA	NA	TRBV7-9	TGTGCCAGCAGCGTTGGGACGGGAAGCACAGATACGCAGTATTTT	CASSVGTGSTDTQYF
14	TRBJ2-3	TRBD2	NA	TRBV19	TGTGCCAGTAAGCGGGGGGGCGGCGCAGATACGCAGTATTTT	CASKRGGGADTQYF
15	TRBJ2-3	TRBD2	NA	TRBV18	TGTGCCAGCTCACGGAGCGGGGTGGGGACAGATACGCAGTATTTT	CASSRSGVGTDTQYF
13	TRBJ1-1	NA	NA	TRBV6-1	TGTGCCAGCGGGGGCGGGGGTAGGACTGAAGCTTTCTTT	CASGGGGRTEAFF
13	TRBJ1-1	NA	NA	TRBV11-3	TGTGCCAGCAGCTTAGGTTTTAACACTGAAGCTTTCTTT	CASSLGFNTEAFF
14	TRBJ2-3	NA	NA	TRBV7-2	TGTGCCAGCAGCTCCGAGGGGACCACAGATACGCAGTATTTT	CASSSEGTTDTQYF
16	TRBJ1-4	NA	once	TRBV5-4	TGTGCCAGCAGCCTTGGACGGGGACCAACTAATGAAAAACTGTTTTTT	CASSLGRGPTNEKLFF
14	TRBJ2-3	NA	NA	TRBV2	TGTGCCAGCAGTGTTGGACAGACCACAGATACGCAGTATTTT	CASSVGQTTDTQYF
12	TRBJ1-5	NA	NA	TRBV28	TGTGCCAGAGGAGGGGGGGGGCAGCCCCAGCATTTT	CARGGGGQPQHF
13	TRBJ1-2	NA	NA	TRBV6-5	TGTGCCAGCAGCTCGACAGGATCTGGTGGCTACACCTTC	CASSSTGSGGYTF
15	TRBJ2-3	NA	NA	TRBV5-8	TGTGCCAGCAGCTTGGGGGTAGCGTCCACAGATACGCAGTATTTT	CASSLGVASTDTQYF
17	TRBJ2-1	TRBD1	NA	TRBV9	TGTGCCAGCAGCGTAGTAAGGGGACAGGGAGGCTACAATGAGCAGTTCTTC	CASSVVRGQGGYNEQFF
13	TRBJ1-4	NA	NA	TRBV19	TGTGCCAGTAGTGGCACCAGTAATGAAAAACTGTTTTTT	CASSGTSNEKLFF
14	TRBJ1-4	NA	NA	TRBV10-3	TGTGCCATCAGTGAAGCAGGGTCTAATGAAAAACTGTTTTTT	CAISEAGSNEKLFF
17	TRBJ2-7	TRBD1	NA	TRBV5-1	TGCGCCAGCAGCTTGGCTCCTTCCGGGACAGGGTACTACGAGCAGTACTTC	CASSLAPSGTGYYEQYF
14	TRBJ1-4	TRBD1	NA	TRBV18	TGTGCCAGCTCACCGACAGGGGGCAATGAAAAACTGTTTTTT	CASSPTGGNEKLFF
14	TRBJ2-7	NA	NA	TRBV9	TGTGCCAGCAGCGTAGAGGGGGCGGGGACGGTTCAGTACTTC	CASSVEGAGTVQYF
12	TRBJ1-2	NA	NA	TRBV7-9	TGTGCCAGCAGCTCCCCCCTAGGGGGCTACACCTTC	CASSSPLGGYTF
15	TRBJ1-1	NA	once	TRBV5-6	TGTGCCAGCAGCTTGGCCCCAACGGCGGCCACTGAAGCTTTCTTT	CASSLAPTAATEAFF
14	TRBJ2-6	NA	NA	TRBV5-8	TGTGCCAGCAGCTTTCCGGCTGGGGCCAACGTCCTGACTTTC	CASSFPAGANVLTF
14	TRBJ2-7	NA	NA	TRBV11-2	TGTGCCAGCAGCTTAAGCAGGCGGGAATACGAGCAGTACTTC	CASSLSRREYEQYF
15	TRBJ1-4	NA	NA	TRBV5-4	TGTGCCAGCAGCTTGGGTGGCAGCAGTAATGAAAAACTGTTTTTT	CASSLGGSSNEKLFF
14	TRBJ1-2	NA	NA	TRBV18	TGTGCCAGCTCACATCGCGGTGAAAACTATGGCTACACCTTC	CASSHRGENYGYTF
16	TRBJ2-1	TRBD2	NA	TRBV5-5	TGTGCCAGCACCACCACCGGGACTAGCGCCTATAATGAGCAGTTCTTC	CASTTTGTSAYNEQFF
13	TRBJ1-5	NA	NA	TRBV27	TGTGCCAGCAGATCGGACTATAATCAGCCCCAGCATTTT	CASRSDYNQPQHF
18	TRBJ2-6	NA	NA	TRBV5-1	TGCGCCAGCAGCCTCCAGACAGTGTTGGGCTCTGGGGCCAACGTCCTGACTTTC	CASSLQTVLGSGANVLTF
15	TRBJ2-7	NA	NA	TRBV7-9	TGTGCCAGCAGCCCGGGGCAGGGTCCGACCTACGAGCAGTACTTC	CASSPGQGPTYEQYF
15	TRBJ2-7	NA	NA	TRBV14	TGTGCCAGCAGCCAAGATATATACGGCTCCTACGAGCAGTACTTC	CASSQDIYGSYEQYF
15	TRBJ1-2	NA	NA	TRBV5-3	TGTGCCAGAAGCCCGCCCGGTCTTACCTCGGAAGGCTACACCTTC	CARSPPGLTSEGYTF
14	TRBJ2-4	NA	NA	TRBV11-3	TGTGCCAGCAGCTTAAATAGAGGCGGGAACATTCAGTACTTC	CASSLNRGGNIQYF
15	TRBJ2-7	NA	NA	TRBV18	TGTGCCAGCTCAGGGGGAACATCGGGTGCCTACGAGCAGTACTTC	CASSGGTSGAYEQYF
14	TRBJ1-2	NA	NA	TRBV5-6	TGTGCCGGCAGCTTGAGGTCCGGGGGAGGCGGCTACACCTTC	CAGSLRSGGGGYTF
15	TRBJ1-6	NA	NA	TRBV27	TGTGCCAGCAGGCCTCAACAGGGTGGAGAATCACCCCTCCACTTT	CASRPQQGGESPLHF
15	TRBJ2-4	TRBD1	NA	TRBV5-1	TGCGCCAGCAGCTTGGAGGGGGCCCTCGAAAACATTCAGTACTTC	CASSLEGALENIQYF
18	TRBJ2-7	NA	NA	TRBV18	TGTGCCAGCTCACCGGACGGGCCTCGCAGGGCGACCTCCTACGAGCAGTACTTC	CASSPDGPRRATSYEQYF
15	TRBJ1-4	NA	NA	TRBV19	TGTGCCAGTAGTATCCCCGGATCAACTAATGAAAAACTGTTTTTT	CASSIPGSTNEKLFF
13	TRBJ2-2	NA	NA	TRBV7-2	TGTGCCAGCAGCTTATGGGGTGGCGGGGAGCTGTTTTTT	CASSLWGGGELFF
13	TRBJ1-5	TRBD1	NA	TRBV19	TGTGCCAGTAGTGGAACAGGGGGCCAGCCCCAGCATTTT	CASSGTGGQPQHF
15	TRBJ2-4	TRBD2	NA	TRBV11-3	TGTGCCAGCAGCCCCGGCGGGGAGGGCAAAAACATTCAGTACTTC	CASSPGGEGKNIQYF
17	TRBJ1-2	TRBD1	NA	TRBV5-1	TGCGCCAGCAGCTTTACCGGGACAGGGGGTGTAGGTCAGGGCTACACCTTC	CASSFTGTGGVGQGYTF
14	TRBJ1-2	NA	medium-sized	TRBV2	TGTGCCAGCAGTGTTGCGACAGACTCGGGCGGCTACACCTTC	CASSVATDSGGYTF
14	TRBJ2-2	TRBD1	NA	TRBV19	TGTGCCAGCCGCACAGGGGTCTCCACCGGGGAGCTGTTTTTT	CASRTGVSTGELFF
14	TRBJ2-3	NA	once	TRBV27	TGTGCCAGCAGGGGGGCCTCAAGAGGAGATACGCAGTATTTT	CASRGASRGDTQYF
19	TRBJ2-4	TRBD2	NA	TRBV5-1	TGCGCCAGCAGCTTGGCGGCTAGCGGGGGGTCCCTAGCCAAAAACATTCAGTACTTC	CASSLAASGGSLAKNIQYF
17	TRBJ1-5	NA	NA	TRBV7-6	TGTGCCAGCAGCTTAGGAAGGGACCGTGAATCGGATCAGCCCCAGCATTTT	CASSLGRDRESDQPQHF
12	TRBJ1-5	NA	NA	TRBV7-9	TGTGCCAGCAGCACCAGGAATCAGCCCCAGCATTTT	CASSTRNQPQHF
13	TRBJ1-5	NA	NA	TRBV15	TGTGCCACCAGCAGAGATTTGCCTCAGCCCCAGCATTTT	CATSRDLPQPQHF
12	TRBJ2-7	TRBD2	NA	TRBV27	TGTGCCAGCATGGGCGGGGGCTACGAGCAGTACTTC	CASMGGGYEQYF
13	TRBJ1-1	NA	NA	TRBV30	TGTGCCTGGGGAGCCGGCATGAACACTGAAGCTTTCTTT	CAWGAGMNTEAFF
13	TRBJ2-7	NA	few	TRBV5-4	TGTGCCAGCAGACCCCTGGGGGGTTCCGAGCAGTACTTC	CASRPLGGSEQYF
18	TRBJ1-1	NA	NA	TRBV19	TGTGCCAGTACCTTTTCCTCGGCCCGGGTCGACCTGAACACTGAAGCTTTCTTT	CASTFSSARVDLNTEAFF
14	TRBJ1-4	NA	NA	TRBV7-2	TGTGCCAGCAGCTTAGGCACTCTGGGGGAAAAACTGTTTTTT	CASSLGTLGEKLFF
13	TRBJ2-3	NA	NA	TRBV29-1	TGCAGCGTTGAGAGTGACAACACAGATACGCAGTATTTT	CSVESDNTDTQYF
12	TRBJ2-1	NA	once	TRBV5-8	TGTGCCAGCAGCTTGATGGTGGTTGAGCAGTTCTTC	CASSLMVVEQFF
14	TRBJ2-5	TRBD1	NA	TRBV30	TGTGCCTGGAGTCCACAGGGGGCCAAAGAGACCCAGTACTTC	CAWSPQGAKETQYF
13	TRBJ2-7	NA	NA	TRBV10-3	TGTGCCATCAGTGAACAGGGGAGGCACGAGCAGTACTTC	CAISEQGRHEQYF